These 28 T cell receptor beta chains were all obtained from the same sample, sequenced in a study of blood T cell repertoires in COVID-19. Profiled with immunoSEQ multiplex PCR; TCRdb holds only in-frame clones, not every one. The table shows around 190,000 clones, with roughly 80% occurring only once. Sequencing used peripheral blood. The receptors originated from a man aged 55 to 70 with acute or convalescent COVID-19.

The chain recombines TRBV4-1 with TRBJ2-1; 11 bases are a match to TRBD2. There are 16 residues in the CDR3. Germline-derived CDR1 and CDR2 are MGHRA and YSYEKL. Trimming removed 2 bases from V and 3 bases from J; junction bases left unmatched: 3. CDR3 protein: CASSQRLAGYYNEQFF. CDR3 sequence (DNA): TGCGCCAGCAGCCAACGACTAGCGGGATACTACAATGAGCAGTTCTTC.

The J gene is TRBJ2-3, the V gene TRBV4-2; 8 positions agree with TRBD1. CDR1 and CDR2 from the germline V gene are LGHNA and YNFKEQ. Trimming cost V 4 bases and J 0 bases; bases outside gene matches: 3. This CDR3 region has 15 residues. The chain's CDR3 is CASSPWTGSTDTQYF. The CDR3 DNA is TGTGCCAGCAGCCCGTGGACAGGGAGCACAGATACGCAGTATTTT.

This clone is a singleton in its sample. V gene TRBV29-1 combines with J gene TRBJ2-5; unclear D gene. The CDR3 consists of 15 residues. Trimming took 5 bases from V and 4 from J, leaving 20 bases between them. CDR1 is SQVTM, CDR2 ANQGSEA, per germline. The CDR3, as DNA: TGCAGCGTTCTACCATTAATGGGCCCCCGAGAGACCCAGTACTTC. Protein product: CSVLPLMGPRETQYF.

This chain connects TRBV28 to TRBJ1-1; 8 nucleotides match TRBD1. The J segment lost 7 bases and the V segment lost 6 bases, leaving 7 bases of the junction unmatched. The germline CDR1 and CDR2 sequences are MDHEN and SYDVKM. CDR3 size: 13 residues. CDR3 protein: CASSSGQGGEAFF. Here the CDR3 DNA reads TGTGCCAGCAGCTCCGGACAGGGTGGTGAAGCTTTCTTT.

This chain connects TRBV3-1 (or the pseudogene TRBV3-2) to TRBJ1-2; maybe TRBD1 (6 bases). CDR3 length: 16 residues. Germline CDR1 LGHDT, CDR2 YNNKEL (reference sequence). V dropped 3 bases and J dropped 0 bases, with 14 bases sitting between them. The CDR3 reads CASSQMTGVTNYGYTF. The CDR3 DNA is TGTGCCAGCAGCCAGATGACAGGCGTGACTAACTATGGCTACACCTTC.

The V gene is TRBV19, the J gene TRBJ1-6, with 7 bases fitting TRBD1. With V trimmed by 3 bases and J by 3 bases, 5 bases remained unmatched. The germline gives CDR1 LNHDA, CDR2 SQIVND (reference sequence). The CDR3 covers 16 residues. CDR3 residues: CASSMGDRLYNSPLHF. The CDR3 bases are TGTGCCAGTAGTATGGGGGACAGACTCTATAATTCACCCCTCCACTTT.

CDR3 in DNA: TGTGCCAGCAGCTTGGGGACTAGCGGGACGTACACCGGGGAGCTGTTTTTT. Its translation is CASSLGTSGTYTGELFF. This chain uses TRBV11-3 with TRBJ2-2; 13 positions match TRBD2. The V gene's germline CDR1 is SGHNT and CDR2 YENEEA. CDR3 size: 17 residues. V gave up 3 bases and J gave up 3 bases; unmatched junction bases: 4.

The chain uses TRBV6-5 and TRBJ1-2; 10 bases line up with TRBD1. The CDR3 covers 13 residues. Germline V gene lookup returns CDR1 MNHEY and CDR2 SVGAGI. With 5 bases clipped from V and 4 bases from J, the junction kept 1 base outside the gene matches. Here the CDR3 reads CASSRDRGYGYTF. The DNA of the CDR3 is TGTGCCAGCAGTCGGGACAGGGGCTATGGCTACACCTTC.

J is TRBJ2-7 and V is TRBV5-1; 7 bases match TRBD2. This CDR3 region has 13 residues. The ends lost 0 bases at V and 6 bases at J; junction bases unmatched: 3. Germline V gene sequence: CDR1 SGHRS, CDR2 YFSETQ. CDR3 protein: CASSLGQRGEQYF. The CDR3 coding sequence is TGCGCCAGCAGCTTGGGCCAGCGGGGCGAGCAGTACTTC.

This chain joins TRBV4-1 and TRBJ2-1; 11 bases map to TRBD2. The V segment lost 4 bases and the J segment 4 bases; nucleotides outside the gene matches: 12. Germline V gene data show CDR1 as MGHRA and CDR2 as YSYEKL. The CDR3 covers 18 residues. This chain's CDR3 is CASSRTPLGTSGYNEQFF. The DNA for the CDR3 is TGCGCCAGCAGCCGTACTCCTTTAGGGACTAGCGGTTACAATGAGCAGTTCTTC.

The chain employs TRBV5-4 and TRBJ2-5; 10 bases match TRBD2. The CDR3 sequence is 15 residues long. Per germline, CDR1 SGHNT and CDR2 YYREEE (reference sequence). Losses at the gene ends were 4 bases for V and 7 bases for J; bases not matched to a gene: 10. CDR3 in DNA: TGTGCCAGCAGCGGGGAGCGGGGGGGCGAGGTGACCCAGTACTTC. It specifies CASSGERGGEVTQYF.

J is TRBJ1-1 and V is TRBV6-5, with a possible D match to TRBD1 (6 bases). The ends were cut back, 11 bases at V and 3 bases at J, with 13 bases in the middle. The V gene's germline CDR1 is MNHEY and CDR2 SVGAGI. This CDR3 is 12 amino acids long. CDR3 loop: CALQGRYTEAFF. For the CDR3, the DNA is TGTGCCCTCCAGGGGCGGTACACTGAAGCTTTCTTT.

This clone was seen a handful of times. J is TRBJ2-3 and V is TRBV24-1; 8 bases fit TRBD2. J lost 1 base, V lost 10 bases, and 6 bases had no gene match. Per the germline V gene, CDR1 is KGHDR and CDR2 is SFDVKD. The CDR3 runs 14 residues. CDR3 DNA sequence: TGTGCCACGACCGGGGGGGGAGGCACAGATACGCAGTATTTT. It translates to CATTGGGGTDTQYF.

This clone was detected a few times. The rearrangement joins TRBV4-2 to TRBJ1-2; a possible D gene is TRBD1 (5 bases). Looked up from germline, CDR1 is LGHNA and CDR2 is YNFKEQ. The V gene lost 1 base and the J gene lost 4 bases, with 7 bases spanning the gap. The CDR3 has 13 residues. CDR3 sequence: CASSQGQLYGYTF. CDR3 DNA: TGTGCCAGCAGCCAAGGACAGCTCTATGGCTACACCTTC.

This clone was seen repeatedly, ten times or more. The CDR3, as DNA: TGTGCCAGCAGTTACGGTCAGGGGGCGACCACCGGGGAGCTGTTTTTT. Its protein product is CASSYGQGATTGELFF. This sequence joins TRBV6-5 and TRBJ2-2, with TRBD1 matching 8 bases. In germline, CDR1 is MNHEY, CDR2 SVGAGI. After removal of 2 bases from V and 4 bases from J, the junction contained 6 bases not matched to a gene. The CDR3 has 16 residues.

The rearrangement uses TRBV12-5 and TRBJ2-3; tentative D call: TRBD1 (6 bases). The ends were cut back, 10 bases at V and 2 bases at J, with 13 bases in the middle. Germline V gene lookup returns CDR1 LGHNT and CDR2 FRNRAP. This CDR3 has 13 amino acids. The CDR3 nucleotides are TGTGCTACCAGGGGTGGGAACACAGATACGCAGTATTTT. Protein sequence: CATRGGNTDTQYF.

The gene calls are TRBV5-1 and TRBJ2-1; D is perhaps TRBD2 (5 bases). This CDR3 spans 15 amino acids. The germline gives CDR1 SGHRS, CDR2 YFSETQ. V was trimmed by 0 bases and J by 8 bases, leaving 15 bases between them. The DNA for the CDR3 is TGCGCCAGCAGCTTGGCGGGATTCCAGGCGGATGAGCAGTTCTTC. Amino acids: CASSLAGFQADEQFF.

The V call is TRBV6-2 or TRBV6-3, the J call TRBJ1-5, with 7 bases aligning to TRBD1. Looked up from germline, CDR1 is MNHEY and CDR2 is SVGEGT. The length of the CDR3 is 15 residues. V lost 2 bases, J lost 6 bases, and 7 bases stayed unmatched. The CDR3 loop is CASSYRQGRRQPQHF. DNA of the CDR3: TGTGCCAGCAGTTACCGACAGGGAAGGCGTCAGCCCCAGCATTTT.

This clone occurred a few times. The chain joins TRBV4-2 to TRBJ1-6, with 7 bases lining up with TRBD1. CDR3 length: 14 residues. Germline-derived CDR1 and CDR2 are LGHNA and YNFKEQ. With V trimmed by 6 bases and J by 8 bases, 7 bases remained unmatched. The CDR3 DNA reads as TGTGCCAGCAGTCGTGGGACAGCAGATTCACCCCTCCACTTT. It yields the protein CASSRGTADSPLHF.

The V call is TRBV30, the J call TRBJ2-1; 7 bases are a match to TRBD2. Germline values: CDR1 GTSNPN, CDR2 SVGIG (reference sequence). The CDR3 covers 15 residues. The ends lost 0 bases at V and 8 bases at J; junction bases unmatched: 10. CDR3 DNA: TGTGCCTGGAGTGTATTGGGCGGGAGACGCCATGAGCAGTTCTTC. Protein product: CAWSVLGGRRHEQFF. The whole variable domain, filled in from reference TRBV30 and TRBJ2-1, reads SQTIHQWPATLVQPVGSPLSLECTVEGTSNPNLYWYRQAAGRGLQLLFYSVGIGQISSEVPQNLSASRPQDRQFILSSKKLLLSDSGFYLCAWSVLGGRRHEQFFGPGTRLTVL.

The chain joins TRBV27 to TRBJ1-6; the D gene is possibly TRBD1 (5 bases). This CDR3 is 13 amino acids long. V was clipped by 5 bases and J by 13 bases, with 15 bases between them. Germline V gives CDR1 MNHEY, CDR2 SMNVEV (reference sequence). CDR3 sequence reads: CASSLHPRQPLHF. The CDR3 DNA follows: TGTGCCAGCAGTCTCCACCCTCGACAGCCCCTCCACTTT.

The DNA of the CDR3 is TGTGCCAGCAGCTTCCCGTACCAAGAGACCCAGTACTTC. Translating it yields CASSFPYQETQYF. V gene TRBV7-9 combines with J gene TRBJ2-5; no firm D call. The V gene's germline CDR1 is SEHNR and CDR2 FQNEAQ (reference sequence). Trimming stripped 3 bases from V and 0 bases from J, with 5 bases between. The CDR3 consists of 13 residues.

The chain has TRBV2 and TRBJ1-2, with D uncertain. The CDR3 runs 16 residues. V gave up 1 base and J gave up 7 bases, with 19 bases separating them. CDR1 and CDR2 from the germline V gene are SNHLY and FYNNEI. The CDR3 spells CASSEGGRAPFGGYTF. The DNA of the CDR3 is TGTGCCAGCAGTGAAGGTGGGAGGGCCCCCTTTGGTGGCTACACCTTC.

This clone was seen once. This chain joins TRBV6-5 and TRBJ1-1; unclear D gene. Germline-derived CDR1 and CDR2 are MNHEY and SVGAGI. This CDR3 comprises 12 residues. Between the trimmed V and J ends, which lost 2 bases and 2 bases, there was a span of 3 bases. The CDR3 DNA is TGTGCCAGCAGTTACCTAAACACTGAAGCTTTCTTT. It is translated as CASSYLNTEAFF.

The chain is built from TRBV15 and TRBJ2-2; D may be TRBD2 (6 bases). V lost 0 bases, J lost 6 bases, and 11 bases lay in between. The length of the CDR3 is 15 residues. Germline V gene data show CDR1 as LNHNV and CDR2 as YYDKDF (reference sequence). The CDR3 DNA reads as TGTGCCACCAGCAGAGATGGGGGAGGCGCCGGGGAGCTGTTTTTT. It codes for CATSRDGGGAGELFF. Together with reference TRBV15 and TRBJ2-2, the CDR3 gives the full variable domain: DAMVIQNPRYQVTQFGKPVTLSCSQTLNHNVMYWYQQKSSQAPKLLFHYYDKDFNNEADTPDNFQSRRPNTSFCFLDIRSPGLGDTAMYLCATSRDGGGAGELFFGEGSRLTVL.

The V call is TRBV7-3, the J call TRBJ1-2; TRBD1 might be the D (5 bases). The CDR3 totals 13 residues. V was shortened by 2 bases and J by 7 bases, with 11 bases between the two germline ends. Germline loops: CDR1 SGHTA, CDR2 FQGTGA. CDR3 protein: CASSLGGLSGYTF. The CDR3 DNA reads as TGTGCCAGCAGCTTAGGGGGGTTAAGTGGCTACACCTTC.

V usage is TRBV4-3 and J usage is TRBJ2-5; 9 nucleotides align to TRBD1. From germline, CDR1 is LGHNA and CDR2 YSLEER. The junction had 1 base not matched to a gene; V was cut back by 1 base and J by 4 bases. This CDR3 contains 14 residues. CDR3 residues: CASSQGQGVETQYF. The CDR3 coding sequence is TGCGCCAGCAGCCAAGGACAGGGGGTAGAGACCCAGTACTTC.

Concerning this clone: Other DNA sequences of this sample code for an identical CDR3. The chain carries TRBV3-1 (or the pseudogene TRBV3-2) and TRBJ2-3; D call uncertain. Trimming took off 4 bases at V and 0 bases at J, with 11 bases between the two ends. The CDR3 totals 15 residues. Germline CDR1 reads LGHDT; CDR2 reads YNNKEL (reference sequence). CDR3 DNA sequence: TGTGCCAGCAGCCGAATAGAGGCGAGCACAGATACGCAGTATTTT. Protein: CASSRIEASTDTQYF.